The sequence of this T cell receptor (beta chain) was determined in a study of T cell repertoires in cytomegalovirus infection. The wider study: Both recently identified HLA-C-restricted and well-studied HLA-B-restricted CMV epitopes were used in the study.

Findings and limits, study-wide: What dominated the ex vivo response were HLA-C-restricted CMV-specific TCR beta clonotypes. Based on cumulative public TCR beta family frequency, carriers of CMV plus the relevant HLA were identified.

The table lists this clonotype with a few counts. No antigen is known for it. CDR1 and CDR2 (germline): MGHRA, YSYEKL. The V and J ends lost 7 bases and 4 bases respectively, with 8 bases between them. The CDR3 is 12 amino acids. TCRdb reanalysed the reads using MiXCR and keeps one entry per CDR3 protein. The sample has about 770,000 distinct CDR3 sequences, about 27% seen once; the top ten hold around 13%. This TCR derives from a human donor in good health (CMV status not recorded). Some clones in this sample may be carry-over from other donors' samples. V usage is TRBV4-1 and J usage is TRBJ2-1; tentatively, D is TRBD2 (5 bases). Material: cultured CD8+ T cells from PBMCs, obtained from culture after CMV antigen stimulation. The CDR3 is CASMAGYNEQFF. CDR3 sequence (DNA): TGCGCCAGCATGGCGGGTTACAATGAGCAGTTCTTC.